One sample yielded the 15 T cell receptor beta chains listed below, sequenced in a study of control samples from healthy donors and cancer patients. Sequencing was performed with immunoSEQ multiplex PCR; in TCRdb, only in-frame clones are kept and a portion is missing. The sample has 60,000 to 70,000 clones; approximately 85% are singletons. The sequencing sample was made of blood. The receptors shown here come from a man aged 35 to 55 in good health.

This chain uses TRBV27 with TRBJ1-2; perhaps TRBD1 as D (6 bases). V shed 5 bases and J shed 3 bases, with 16 bases lying between them. In germline, CDR1 is MNHEY, CDR2 SMNVEV (reference sequence). This CDR3 comprises 15 residues. The CDR3 bases are TGTGCCAGCAGTCATGACAGGAACCCTCACTATGGCTACACCTTC. Protein: CASSHDRNPHYGYTF.

This clone was picked up a small number of times. The chain couples TRBV27 to TRBJ1-6; 7 bases are shared with TRBD1. CDR1 MNHEY and CDR2 SMNVEV come from the germline V gene (reference sequence). This CDR3 contains 13 residues. The J segment lost 11 bases and the V segment lost 5 bases, leaving 6 bases of the junction unmatched. The CDR3 region is CASSTGEGTPLHF. In DNA, the CDR3 is TGTGCCAGCAGTACAGGGGAGGGGACACCCCTCCACTTT.

To note about this clone: A read error may produce the germline difference seen at one junction end. The sample contains more than one DNA sequence encoding this CDR3. The chain joins TRBV14 to TRBJ2-7; D may correspond to TRBD1 or TRBD2 (5 bases each). CDR1 and CDR2 (germline): SGHDN, FVKESK. This CDR3 is 14 amino acids long. CDR3 sequence reads: CASSLGAGYYEQYF. The CDR3 DNA sequence: TGTGCTAGCAGCCTCGGGGCAGGGTATTACGAGCAGTACTTC. The complete variable domain, with remaining parts taken from reference TRBV14 and TRBJ2-7, reads EAGVTQFPSHSVIEKGQTVTLRCDPISGHDNLYWYRRVMGKEIKFLLHFVKESKQDESGMPNNRFLAERTGGTYSTLKVQPAELEDSGVYFCASSLGAGYYEQYFGPGTRLTVT.

V usage is TRBV2 and J usage is TRBJ2-6; D unclear. Germline lookup yields CDR1 SNHLY and CDR2 FYNNEI. V lost 2 bases and J lost 0, with 2 bases in between. The CDR3 length is 14 residues. The CDR3, as DNA: TGTGCCAGCAGTGAATACTCTGGGGCCAACGTCCTGACTTTC. Amino acid sequence: CASSEYSGANVLTF.

J is TRBJ1-3 and V is TRBV29-1; TRBD1 agrees at 12 bases. V was pared by 3 bases and J by 2 bases, with 8 bases of the junction left unmatched. The CDR3 is 17 amino acids. The germline V gene encodes CDR1 SQVTM and CDR2 ANQGSEA. The CDR3 loop is CSVEGQGAKVTGNTIYF. As DNA, the CDR3 is TGCAGCGTTGAGGGACAGGGGGCGAAGGTCACTGGAAACACCATATATTTT.

This chain links TRBV28 with TRBJ2-1; the match to TRBD2 covers 9 bases. Germline V CDR1 and CDR2: MDHEN, SYDVKM. The CDR3 covers 17 residues. V lost 2 bases to trimming and J lost 7 bases; unmatched junction nucleotides: 12. In DNA, the CDR3 is TGTGCCAGCAGTTTAGATCGGTCAGGGACTAGCTTTAATGAGCAGTTCTTC. Its protein product is CASSLDRSGTSFNEQFF.

The CDR3 sequence is CASSPRVLTEAFF. CDR3 in DNA: TGTGCCAGCAGCCCCCGGGTGTTGACTGAAGCTTTCTTT. V and J are TRBV6-2 or TRBV6-3 and TRBJ1-1, with D uncertain. This CDR3 is 13 amino acids long. The germline V and J ends were trimmed by 6 bases and 5 bases, with 13 bases remaining between them. In germline, CDR1 is MNHEY, CDR2 SVGEGT.

V is TRBV5-6 and J is TRBJ2-3; possible D gene TRBD2, 7 bases. The V gene's germline CDR1 is SGHDT and CDR2 YYEEEE. The CDR3 runs to 15 residues. V gave up 4 bases and J gave up 14 bases, with 26 bases separating them. The CDR3, as DNA: TGTGCCAGCAGCCACCCCCCGGGGGGCCCCGTTCATCTGTATTTT. It is translated as CASSHPPGGPVHLYF. Supplemented by reference TRBV5-6 and TRBJ2-3, the full variable domain reads DAGVTQSPTHLIKTRGQQVTLRCSPKSGHDTVSWYQQALGQGPQFIFQYYEEEERQRGNFPDRFSGHQFPNYSSELNVNALLLGDSALYLCASSHPPGGPVHLYFGPGTRLTVL.

Comment on this clone: At the DNA level, this CDR3 is encoded by other sequences in the same sample as well. The gene calls are TRBV6-5 and TRBJ1-4; D not resolved. The V gene's germline CDR1 is MNHEY and CDR2 SVGAGI. The CDR3 has 14 residues. Trimming took 7 bases from V and 0 from J, leaving 9 bases between them. The CDR3 region has the DNA TGTGCCAGCATCAAAGGTGCAACTAATGAAAAACTGTTTTTT. This translates into CASIKGATNEKLFF.

This chain connects TRBV6-2 or TRBV6-3 to TRBJ1-5, with 7 bases that match TRBD1. J was trimmed by 7 bases and V by 5 bases; bases with no gene match: 5. Germline loops: CDR1 MNHEY, CDR2 SVGEGT. The CDR3 has 13 residues. The CDR3 coding sequence is TGTGCCAGCAGTCCAGGGGGGAGGCAGCCCCAGCATTTT. Translated, it gives CASSPGGRQPQHF.

The chain has TRBV5-6 and TRBJ1-5; 11 nucleotides agree with TRBD1. From germline, CDR1 is SGHDT and CDR2 YYEEEE. This CDR3 spans 16 amino acids. Trimming cost V 4 bases and J 2 bases; bases outside gene matches: 5. The CDR3 DNA follows: TGTGCCAGCAGCCGGACAGGGGGCAGGGGCAATCAGCCCCAGCATTTT. It codes for CASSRTGGRGNQPQHF.

This clone was recorded once. The chain employs TRBV7-2 and TRBJ1-5; no clear D gene. The V gene's germline CDR1 is SGHTA and CDR2 FQGNSA. The length of the CDR3 is 15 residues. Trimming stripped 3 bases from V and 4 bases from J, with 13 bases between. This CDR3 is CASSLGRQSNQPQHF. The CDR3 DNA follows: TGTGCCAGCAGCTTGGGGAGACAATCGAATCAGCCCCAGCATTTT.

The chain is built from TRBV10-3 and TRBJ1-2, with a weak D call TRBD1 (5 bases). Trimming took 6 bases from V and 1 from J, leaving 15 bases between them. There are 15 residues in the CDR3. The germline V gene encodes CDR1 ENHRY and CDR2 SYGVKD. Here the CDR3 DNA reads TGTGCCATCAGCAGTAGGACGGGGGATAACTATGGCTACACCTTC. Translated: CAISSRTGDNYGYTF.

The rearrangement uses TRBV11-2 and TRBJ1-1; no firm D call. The V and J ends lost 2 bases and 7 bases respectively, with 11 bases between them. The CDR3 sequence is 13 residues long. CDR1 is SGHAT, CDR2 FQNNGV, per germline. The DNA for the CDR3 is TGTGCCAGCAGCTTACCCGGGCGTCTTGAAGCTTTCTTT. It is translated as CASSLPGRLEAFF.

This clone was observed a few times. The chain couples TRBV29-1 to TRBJ1-1, with no clear D. V gave up 2 bases and J gave up 3 bases, with 10 bases separating them. Germline loops: CDR1 SQVTM, CDR2 ANQGSEA. The CDR3 is made up of 13 amino acids. CDR3 DNA sequence: TGCAGCGTTGAACGAGGGAGGGACACTGAAGCTTTCTTT. Amino acid sequence: CSVERGRDTEAFF.